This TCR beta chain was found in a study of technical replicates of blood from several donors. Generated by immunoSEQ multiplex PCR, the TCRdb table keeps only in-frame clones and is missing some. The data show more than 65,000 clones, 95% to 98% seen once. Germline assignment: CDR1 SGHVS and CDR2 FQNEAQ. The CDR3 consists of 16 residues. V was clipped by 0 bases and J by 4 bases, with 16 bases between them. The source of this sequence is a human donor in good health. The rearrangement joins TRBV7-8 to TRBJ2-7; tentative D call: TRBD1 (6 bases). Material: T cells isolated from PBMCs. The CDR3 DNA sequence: TGTGCCAGCAGCTTAGCGGCCCTACAGGGTCCGTACGAGCAGTACTTC. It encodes CASSLAALQGPYEQYF.